This TCR beta chain was identified in a study of response to subunit inactivated influenza vaccine. In TCRdb, the RT-PCR reads were re-called with MiXCR into one record per CDR3 protein. Among more than 450,000 distinct CDR3 sequences listed, about 11% were seen once. The germline V gene encodes CDR1 MNHEY and CDR2 SMNVEV (reference sequence). The CDR3 length is 17 residues. Losses at the gene ends were 5 bases for V and 6 bases for J; bases not matched to a gene: 9. The sample was also linked to a second study, of T cells expressing NK-cell markers. That source notes: The cDNA for TCR beta came from 5'RACE template switching with UMIs. Seven of the eight sequenced donors were classified as HCMV-seropositive, and one was classified as seronegative.

The rearrangement links TRBV27 to TRBJ2-1, with TRBD2 matching 14 bases. The receptor's source is a middle-aged man who received an inactivated influenza vaccine. Source: PBMCs from blood, taken on the day of vaccination. The CDR3 loop is CASSPGLAGERGNEQFF. In DNA, the CDR3 is TGTGCCAGCAGTCCGGGACTAGCGGGAGAGAGGGGCAATGAGCAGTTCTTC.